What follows is one T cell receptor beta chain and its context. The sample is drawn from a study of blood T cells in healthy people across ages. The V gene end was trimmed by 4 bases and the J gene end by 5 bases; junction bases not matched to a gene: 4. Germline CDR1 is ENHRY and CDR2 is SYGVKD. This CDR3 contains 13 residues. The authors ran a second PCR of about 6 to 11 cycles using a sample-barcoded 5' primer and a J-beta primer mix. TCRdb ran MiXCR on the 5' RACE reads and lists one entry per CDR3 protein. The sample consists of some 760,000 distinct CDR3 sequences, 20% to 25% of them appearing once. Another study also made use of these data, one on T cells of mothers and their children.

The clonotype was recovered from a boy younger than 18 in good health. The gene calls are TRBV10-3 and TRBJ1-1; 7 positions match TRBD1. The sequencing sample was made of blood. As DNA, the CDR3 is TGTGCCATCAGTGGCGGACAGGATACTGAAGCTTTCTTT. It is translated as CAISGGQDTEAFF.